Below, 7 T cell receptor beta chains from the same sample are listed, as sequenced in a study of brain T cells in children with intractable seizures. The method was immunoSEQ multiplex PCR; TCRdb's version includes in-frame clones alone and lacks a portion of them. The table has 80,000 or so clones, roughly 91% seen once. This material consisted of peripheral blood, taken at surgery. The receptors originated from a boy under three years old with tuberous sclerosis and intractable seizures.

The chain is built from TRBV4-1 and TRBJ2-1, with a possible D match to TRBD1 (5 bases). This CDR3 region has 15 residues. V lost 3 bases to trimming and J lost 5 bases, with 14 bases between them. Germline V gene lookup returns CDR1 MGHRA and CDR2 YSYEKL. CDR3 in DNA: TGCGCCAGCAGCCACCTGAGCGTGGACAACAATGAGCAGTTCTTC. It specifies CASSHLSVDNNEQFF.

J is TRBJ1-2 and V is TRBV24-1, with D perhaps TRBD1 (6 bases). Trimming took 4 bases from V and 6 from J, leaving 8 bases between them. The germline V gene has CDR1 KGHDR and CDR2 SFDVKD. This CDR3 has 12 amino acids. In DNA, the CDR3 is TGTGCCACCAGTGAGGCAGGGGATGGCTACACCTTC. Translated: CATSEAGDGYTF.

The rearrangement links TRBV24-1 to TRBJ2-2; D not certain. Germline V lookup: CDR1 KGHDR, CDR2 SFDVKD. The V end was cut by 5 bases, the J end by 4 bases, with 10 bases between. The CDR3 runs 14 residues. CDR3: CATSGQAITGELFF. In DNA, the CDR3 is TGTGCCACCAGTGGGCAGGCCATCACCGGGGAGCTGTTTTTT.

The chain joins TRBV5-6 to TRBJ1-5; D ambiguous. The CDR3 runs 15 residues. V lost 3 bases to trimming and J lost 1 base, with 11 bases between them. The V gene's germline CDR1 is SGHDT and CDR2 YYEEEE. The CDR3 loop reads CASSYGYLSNQPQHF. DNA of the CDR3: TGTGCCAGCAGCTACGGATACCTGAGCAATCAGCCCCAGCATTTT.

The chain recombines TRBV5-5 with TRBJ2-2; D possibly corresponds to TRBD2 (6 bases). Germline V gene data show CDR1 as SGHKS and CDR2 as YYEKEE (reference sequence). V lost 2 bases to trimming and J lost 2 bases, with 13 bases between them. This CDR3 has 16 residues. In DNA form, the CDR3 reads TGTGCCAGCAGCTTCAGCTTGGGGACTAACACCGGGGAGCTGTTTTTT. Translation: CASSFSLGTNTGELFF.

The chain has TRBV3-1 (or the pseudogene TRBV3-2) and TRBJ2-5, with 11 bases aligning to TRBD2. The V and J ends lost 4 bases and 4 bases, in that order; junction bases with no gene match: 11. Germline V gives CDR1 LGHDT, CDR2 YNNKEL (reference sequence). This CDR3 contains 17 residues. The CDR3 loop reads CASSPSTRSGGGETQYF. In nucleotides, the CDR3 is TGTGCCAGCAGCCCCTCAACCCGTAGCGGGGGGGGAGAGACCCAGTACTTC.

The chain links TRBV20-1 to TRBJ1-1; the D is unclear. The CDR3 extends over 10 amino acids. The V and J ends lost 0 bases and 4 bases respectively, with 0 bases between them. Germline CDR1 reads DFQATT; CDR2 reads SNEGSKA (reference sequence). The chain's CDR3 is CSARDTEAFF. CDR3 nucleotides: TGCAGTGCTAGAGACACTGAAGCTTTCTTT.